A selection of T cell receptor beta chains follows, all from one sample in a study of kidney transplant recipient with SARS-CoV-2 infection. MiXCR was run by TCRdb on the reads, yielding one entry per CDR3 protein. The sample lists approximately 240,000 distinct CDR3 sequences; roughly 26% were seen once. Sequencing was performed on a blood sample, taken at baseline and on day 111 from a kidney transplant recipient. These receptor sequences come from a young adult male patient who had COVID-19 and was a kidney transplant recipient. Some T cells may have come from the graft donor. Both conserved end residues are part of each CDR3. Fields, in order: clone size, V gene, D gene, J gene, CDR3 protein, CDR3 DNA. The D gene is left open where the match is weak. The listing skips clone size in some rows; elsewhere it reads once, few, many or a size class.

size: many
V: TRBV3-1
D: NA
J: TRBJ1-1
CDR3: CASSRWYPISIRTEAFF
DNA: TGTGCCAGCAGCAGATGGTATCCCATTTCAATTCGCACTGAAGCTTTCTTT

size: many
V: TRBV12-3/TRBV12-4
D: NA
J: TRBJ1-2
CDR3: CASSGGRGADYNYGYTF
DNA: TGTGCCAGCAGTGGGGGGAGGGGCGCGGACTATAACTATGGCTACACCTTC

size: many
V: TRBV4-3
D: TRBD1
J: TRBJ1-2
CDR3: CASSQELQGIYGYTF
DNA: TGCGCCAGCAGCCAAGAATTACAGGGGATCTATGGCTACACCTTC

size: many
V: TRBV7-2
D: TRBD2
J: TRBJ2-3
CDR3: CASSPDSGGTDTQYF
DNA: TGTGCCAGCAGCCCAGATAGCGGGGGCACAGATACGCAGTATTTT

size: many
V: TRBV5-1
D: NA
J: TRBJ1-1
CDR3: CASRDIVNTEAFF
DNA: TGCGCCAGCAGGGACATCGTGAACACTGAAGCTTTCTTT

size: many
V: TRBV6-5
D: NA
J: TRBJ1-4
CDR3: CASKRGVGTEKLFF
DNA: TGTGCCAGCAAACGGGGGGTCGGTACGGAAAAACTGTTTTTT

size: many
V: TRBV5-1
D: NA
J: TRBJ1-2
CDR3: CASIHLSVRKTYGYTF
DNA: TGCGCCAGCATACATCTATCGGTTCGAAAGACCTATGGCTACACCTTC

size: NA
V: TRBV4-1
D: NA
J: TRBJ2-4
CDR3: CASRIGWEGKNIQYF
DNA: TGCGCCAGCAGAATAGGGTGGGAAGGCAAAAACATTCAGTACTTC

size: many
V: TRBV24-1
D: TRBD2
J: TRBJ2-2
CDR3: CATSDSGTRDGELFF
DNA: TGTGCCACCAGTGATTCCGGGACTAGGGACGGGGAGCTGTTTTTT

size: many
V: TRBV3-1
D: NA
J: TRBJ2-7
CDR3: CASSQDGQAGHYEQYF
DNA: TGTGCCAGCAGCCAAGATGGGCAGGCCGGACACTACGAGCAGTACTTC

size: NA
V: TRBV14
D: NA
J: TRBJ2-1
CDR3: CASIPRQYNEQFF
DNA: TGTGCCAGCATTCCGAGACAGTACAATGAGCAGTTCTTC

size: many
V: TRBV15
D: TRBD1
J: TRBJ1-2
CDR3: CATSLGRGNYGYTF
DNA: TGTGCCACCAGCCTAGGCAGGGGGAACTATGGCTACACCTTC

size: many
V: TRBV6-5
D: NA
J: TRBJ1-6
CDR3: CASRPTGYNSPLHF
DNA: TGTGCCAGCAGGCCCACGGGGTATAATTCACCCCTCCACTTT

size: many
V: TRBV5-1
D: NA
J: TRBJ1-5
CDR3: CASSLDSQNQPQHF
DNA: TGCGCCAGCAGCTTGGACAGCCAGAATCAGCCCCAGCATTTT

size: NA
V: TRBV3-1
D: NA
J: TRBJ1-2
CDR3: CASSLLDTLRKTYGYTF
DNA: TGTGCCAGCAGCCTTCTCGACACCCTTCGAAAGACCTATGGCTACACCTTC

size: NA
V: TRBV14
D: TRBD1
J: TRBJ2-1
CDR3: CASSQSPRRYRGHKDNEQFF
DNA: TGTGCCAGCAGCCAAAGCCCCCGGCGGTACAGGGGACACAAAGACAATGAGCAGTTCTTC

size: many
V: TRBV9
D: TRBD1
J: TRBJ1-5
CDR3: CARTIQGACSNQPQHF
DNA: TGTGCCAGGACGATCCAGGGGGCGTGCAGCAATCAGCCCCAGCATTTT